The next 12 T cell receptor beta chains were all read from a single sample in a study of blood T cells in healthy people across ages. Alongside a J-beta primer mix, a sample-barcoded 5' primer served in a second PCR lasting about 7 to 12 cycles. TCRdb fed the 5' RACE reads into MiXCR, producing one record per CDR3 protein. The sample records 950,000 to 1,200,000 distinct CDR3 sequences, 35% to 40% being singletons. What was sequenced was blood. All receptors derive from a man between 18 and 29 years old in good health.

Details on this clonotype: A read error may explain this, as a much larger clone is one base away. The rearrangement links TRBV5-1 to TRBJ2-5, with TRBD1 as a possible D gene (5 bases). The CDR3 has 15 residues. Germline CDR1 and CDR2: SGHRS and YFSETQ. CDR3 in amino acids: CAGSLTQGNQETQYF. Here the CDR3 DNA reads TGCGCCGGCAGCTTGACCCAGGGTAATCAAGAGACCCAGTACTTC.

As concerns this clonotype: The junction departs from germline at one end; a sequencing error may be responsible. The genes are TRBV7-9 and TRBJ1-1; D is unresolved. Per the germline V gene, CDR1 is SEHNR and CDR2 is FQNEAQ (reference sequence). The CDR3 runs 12 residues. This CDR3 is CSSSLRGTEAFF. The DNA of the CDR3 is TGTTCCAGCAGCTTACGGGGCACTGAAGCTTTCTTT.

This chain links TRBV9 with TRBJ2-2, with D possibly TRBD2 on 6 matching bases. CDR3 length equals 17 residues. Germline loops: CDR1 SGDLS, CDR2 YYNGEE. With 1 base removed from V and 6 bases from J, the gap between germline ends came to 19 bases. The CDR3 bases are TGTGCCAGCAGCGTATCGGAAGTTTGGGCTAGCGCCGGGGAGCTGTTTTTT. Its translation is CASSVSEVWASAGELFF. Filled out from reference TRBV9 and TRBJ2-2, the complete variable domain reads DSGVTQTPKHLITATGQRVTLRCSPRSGDLSVYWYQQSLDQGLQFLIQYYNGEERAKGNILERFSAQQFPDLHSELNLSSLELGDSALYFCASSVSEVWASAGELFFGEGSRLTVL.

There are many counts of this clonotype. The chain combines TRBV5-1 with TRBJ2-1; D gene unclear. V shed 3 bases and J shed 7 bases, with 11 bases lying between them. Germline values: CDR1 SGHRS, CDR2 YFSETQ. The CDR3 totals 13 residues. CDR3 DNA: TGCGCCAGCAGCTCGGTCTTGGGAAATGAGCAGTTCTTC. Protein product: CASSSVLGNEQFF.

This clonotype turned up a few times. V and J are TRBV20-1 and TRBJ1-2, with 8 bases aligning to TRBD1. After removal of 3 bases from V and 1 base from J, the junction contained 4 bases not matched to a gene. Germline V gene lookup returns CDR1 DFQATT and CDR2 SNEGSKA (reference sequence). This CDR3 is built from 14 residues. CDR3 nucleotide sequence: TGCAGTGCTAGCGACAGGGGCGGTAACTATGGCTACACCTTC. It specifies CSASDRGGNYGYTF.

The chain joins TRBV7-2 to TRBJ1-2, with D perhaps matching TRBD1 (6 bases). The CDR3 length is 15 residues. Germline CDR1 is SGHTA and CDR2 is FQGNSA. Trimming cost V 2 bases and J 0 bases, with 10 bases left between them. CDR3 protein: CASSLNRATNYGYTF. CDR3 DNA: TGTGCCAGCAGCTTAAACAGGGCAACTAACTATGGCTACACCTTC.

This clonotype was observed a handful of times. The genes are TRBV11-3 and TRBJ2-2; D is undetermined. Trimming removed 1 base from V and 5 bases from J, with 8 bases in between. The CDR3 consists of 14 residues. Germline CDR1 and CDR2: SGHNT and YENEEA. As DNA, the CDR3 is TGTGCCAGCAGCTTAGTACCTAGTACCGGGGAGCTGTTTTTT. Its protein product is CASSLVPSTGELFF.

This chain uses TRBV7-2 with TRBJ2-5, with TRBD2 matching over 13 bases. The ends lost 6 bases at V and 13 bases at J; junction bases unmatched: 11. Germline values: CDR1 SGHTA, CDR2 FQGNSA. The CDR3 contains 14 residues. The CDR3: CASRLKLAGGPLYF. The DNA of the CDR3 is TGTGCCAGCAGGCTCAAACTAGCGGGGGGGCCCTTGTACTTC.

The chain is built from TRBV10-3 and TRBJ2-1, with D possibly TRBD2 on 6 matching bases. This CDR3 contains 14 residues. The germline gives CDR1 ENHRY, CDR2 SYGVKD. Trimming cost V 5 bases and J 5 bases, with 13 bases left between them. Here the CDR3 reads CAISNAGSNNEQFF. CDR3 DNA: TGTGCCATCAGTAATGCCGGGAGCAACAATGAGCAGTTCTTC.

J is TRBJ1-1 and V is TRBV7-9, with TRBD1 identical over 9 bases. With V trimmed by 5 bases and J by 9 bases, 10 bases remained unmatched. CDR3 length equals 14 residues. Germline CDR1 is SEHNR and CDR2 is FQNEAQ (reference sequence). The CDR3 reads CASSPKPGQGQAFF. For the CDR3, the DNA is TGTGCCAGCAGCCCTAAACCGGGACAGGGTCAAGCTTTCTTT.

The V call is TRBV13, the J call TRBJ1-1; D uncertain. Trimming left V 3 bases short and J 1 base short, with 9 bases between. Germline V gene sequence: CDR1 PRHDT, CDR2 FYEKMQ (reference sequence). The CDR3 has 14 amino acids. As DNA, the CDR3 is TGTGCCAGCAGCTTCAGCGAAGAGAACACTGAAGCTTTCTTT. Translated, it gives CASSFSEENTEAFF.

This clonotype has only a few counts. V and J are TRBV9 and TRBJ2-3; D uncertain. The CDR3 consists of 15 residues. The V and J ends lost 3 bases and 0 bases respectively, with 11 bases between them. The V gene's germline CDR1 is SGDLS and CDR2 YYNGEE. CDR3: CASSGRTTSTDTQYF. Written as DNA, the CDR3 is TGTGCCAGCAGCGGGCGGACCACTAGCACAGATACGCAGTATTTT.